These 5 T cell receptor beta chains came from one sample sequenced in a study of tumor and adjacent non-tumor tissue in lung cancer. TCRbeta libraries were built with three rounds of nested PCR, modified from ARM-PCR. Each CDR3 protein is one row after TCRdb ran MiXCR on the multiplex PCR reads. Among roughly 120,000 distinct CDR3 sequences listed, roughly two thirds were seen once. No cell sorting was done before RNA was extracted from the tissue. The normal lung tissue was taken more than 3 cm from the tumor edge. Sequencing was performed on distant non-tumor lung tissue. These receptors all stem from a man aged 55 to 69 with non-small cell lung cancer.

In the case of this clonotype: A much bigger clone sits one base away, suggesting this may be a read error. The V gene is TRBV5-6, the J gene TRBJ1-4; 11 bases line up with TRBD1. This CDR3 contains 18 residues. Germline loops: CDR1 SGHDT, CDR2 YYEEEE. CDR3 protein: CACSSLGTGGRTNEKLFF. CDR3 nucleotide sequence: TGTGCCTGCAGCAGCCTTGGGACAGGGGGGCGGACTAATGAAAAACTGTTTTTT.

The chain links TRBV29-1 to TRBJ1-1; 8 positions match TRBD1. Germline CDR1 is SQVTM and CDR2 is ANQGSEA. This CDR3 comprises 13 residues. CDR3 in amino acids: CCAATGVCTEAFF. The CDR3 DNA follows: TGCTGCGCCGCGACAGGGGTGTGCACTGAAGCTTTCTTT.

This chain joins TRBV29-1 and TRBJ1-1; D uncertain. Germline assignment: CDR1 SQVTM and CDR2 ANQGSEA. CDR3 size: 10 residues. The CDR3 sequence is CRVLQRVDFF. For the CDR3, the DNA is TGCAGGGTACTACAGCGGGTGGATTTCTTT.

As to this clonotype: A clone one base away is much larger, so this may be a read error. The chain uses TRBV20-1 and TRBJ1-2; D unresolved. Germline-derived CDR1 and CDR2 are DFQATT and SNEGSKA (reference sequence). V shed 4 bases and J shed 3 bases, with 9 bases lying between them. The CDR3 totals 12 residues. DNA of the CDR3: TGCAGTGCTACTCAAGGCGACTATGGCTACACCTTC. Amino acids: CSATQGDYGYTF.

This clonotype was picked up many times. J is TRBJ2-2 and V is TRBV5-1, with D unclear. Germline V gene data show CDR1 as SGHRS and CDR2 as YFSETQ. Trimming stripped 1 base from V and 6 bases from J, with 7 bases between. The CDR3 sequence is 13 residues long. This CDR3 is CASSLQVAGELFF. CDR3 sequence (DNA): TGCGCCAGCAGCTTGCAGGTCGCCGGGGAGCTGTTTTTT.